This TCR beta chain appears in the sequencing data of a study of blood T cells in healthy people across ages. Study results and caveats: Any changes in expanded clonotypes were possibly confounded, as donor CMV status remained unknown. In older individuals, TCR beta diversity per million T cells was lower, falling roughly linearly with age.

A second PCR of about 7 to 12 cycles used a sample-barcoded 5' primer and a J-beta primer mix. One entry per CDR3 protein, called by TCRdb with MiXCR from the 5' RACE reads. The table shows over a million distinct CDR3 sequences, with roughly 45% occurring only once. This CDR3 has 15 amino acids. Germline V gene lookup returns CDR1 MNHEY and CDR2 SMNVEV (reference sequence). V gave up 3 bases and J gave up 3 bases; unmatched junction bases: 5. This clonotype was detected a few times. What it recognizes is unknown. The sequenced sample was blood. The receptor's source is a woman aged 55-70 years in good health. The chain has TRBV27 and TRBJ2-7; 10 bases map to TRBD2. The CDR3 nucleotides are TGTGCCAGCAGTTTCACCGGGACTAGCGTCTACGAGCAGTACTTC. Its translation is CASSFTGTSVYEQYF.